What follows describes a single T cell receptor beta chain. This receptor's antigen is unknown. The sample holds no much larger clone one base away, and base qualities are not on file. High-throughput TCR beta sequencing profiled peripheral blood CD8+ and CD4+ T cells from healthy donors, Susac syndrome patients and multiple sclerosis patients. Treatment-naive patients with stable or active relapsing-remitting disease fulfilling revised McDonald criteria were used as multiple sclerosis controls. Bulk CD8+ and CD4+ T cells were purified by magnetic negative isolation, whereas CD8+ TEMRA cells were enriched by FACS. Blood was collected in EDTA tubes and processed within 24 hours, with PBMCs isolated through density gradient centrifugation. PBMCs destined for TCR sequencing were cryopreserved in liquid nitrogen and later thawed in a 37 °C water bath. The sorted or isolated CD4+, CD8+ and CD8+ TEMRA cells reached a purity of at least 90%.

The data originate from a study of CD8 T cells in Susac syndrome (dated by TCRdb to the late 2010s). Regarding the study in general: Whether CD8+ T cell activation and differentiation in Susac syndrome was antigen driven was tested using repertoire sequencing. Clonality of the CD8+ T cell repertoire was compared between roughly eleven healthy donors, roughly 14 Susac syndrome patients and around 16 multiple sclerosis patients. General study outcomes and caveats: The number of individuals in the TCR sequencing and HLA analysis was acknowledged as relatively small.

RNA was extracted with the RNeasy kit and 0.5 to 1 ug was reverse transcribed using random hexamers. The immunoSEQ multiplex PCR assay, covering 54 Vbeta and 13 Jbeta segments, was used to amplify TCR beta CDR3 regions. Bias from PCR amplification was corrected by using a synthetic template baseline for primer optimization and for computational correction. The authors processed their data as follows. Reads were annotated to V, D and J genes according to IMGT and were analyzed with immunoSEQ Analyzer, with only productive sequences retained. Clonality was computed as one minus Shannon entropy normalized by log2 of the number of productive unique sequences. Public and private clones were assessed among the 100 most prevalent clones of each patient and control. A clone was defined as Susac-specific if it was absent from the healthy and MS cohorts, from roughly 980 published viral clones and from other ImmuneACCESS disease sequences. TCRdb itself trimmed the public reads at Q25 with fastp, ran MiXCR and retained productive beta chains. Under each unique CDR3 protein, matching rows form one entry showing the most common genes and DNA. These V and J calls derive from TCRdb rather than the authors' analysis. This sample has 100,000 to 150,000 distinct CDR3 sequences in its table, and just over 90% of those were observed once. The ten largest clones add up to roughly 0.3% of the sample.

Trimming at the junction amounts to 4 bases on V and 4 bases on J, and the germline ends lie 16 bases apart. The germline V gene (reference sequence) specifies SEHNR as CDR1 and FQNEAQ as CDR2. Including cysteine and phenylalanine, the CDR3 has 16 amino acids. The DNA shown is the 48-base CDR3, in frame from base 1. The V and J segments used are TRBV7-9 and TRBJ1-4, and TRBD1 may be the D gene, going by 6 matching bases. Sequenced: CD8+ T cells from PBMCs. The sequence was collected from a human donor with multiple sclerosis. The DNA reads TGTGCCAGCAGCTCAACCAGTCAGGGGATTAATGAAAAACTGTTTTTT. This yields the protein CASSSTSQGINEKLFF. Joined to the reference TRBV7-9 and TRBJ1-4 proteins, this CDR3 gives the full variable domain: DTGVSQNPRHKITKRGQNVTFRCDPISEHNRLYWYRQTLGQGPEFLTYFQNEAQLEKSRLLSDRFSAERPKGSFSTLEIQRTEQGDSAMYLCASSSTSQGINEKLFFGSGTQLSVL.